Below, 25 T cell receptor beta chains from the same sample are listed, as sequenced in a study of beta chain features in type 1 diabetes. Their target antigens are unknown. General study findings and limits: When Type 1 diabetes patients were examined, their TCRB CDR3s proved moderately but significantly shorter in all four CD4+ subsets.

As every portion of the isolated RNA was reverse transcribed, the sequencing read expressed TCRB transcripts. The table came from immunoSEQ multiplex PCR; TCRdb's copy has only in-frame clones and leaves some out. The table lists some 350,000 clones, about 13% of them singletons. Sample: naive CD4+ T cells from blood. The receptors derive from a woman between 18 and 29 years old with type 1 diabetes.

Only a few counts were recorded for this clone. Other nucleotide sequences in the sample specify the same CDR3. V usage is TRBV18 and J usage is TRBJ1-5, with unresolved D. The CDR3 loop spans 13 amino acids. Germline V CDR1 and CDR2: KGHSH, LQKENI. Trimming took off 4 bases at V and 5 bases at J, with 9 bases between the two ends. This chain's CDR3 is CASSRGRDQPQHF. The CDR3 nucleotides are TGTGCCAGCTCACGCGGTCGGGATCAGCCCCAGCATTTT. The full variable domain, rest sourced from reference TRBV18 and TRBJ1-5, is NAGVMQNPRHLVRRRGQEARLRCSPMKGHSHVYWYRQLPEEGLKFMVYLQKENIIDESGMPKERFSAEFPKEGPSILRIQQVVRGDSAAYFCASSRGRDQPQHFGDGTRLSIL.

This clone showed up just a few times. The chain joins TRBV7-9 to TRBJ2-1; D is undetermined. The CDR3 spans 16 residues. The V gene's germline CDR1 is SEHNR and CDR2 FQNEAQ (reference sequence). V was trimmed by 5 bases and J by 6 bases, leaving 20 bases between them. This CDR3 reads CASSLRSTAYGNEQFF. Here the CDR3 DNA reads TGTGCCAGCAGCCTCAGATCTACAGCTTACGGCAATGAGCAGTTCTTC. The entire variable domain, with the rest obtained from reference TRBV7-9 and TRBJ2-1, is as follows: DTGVSQNPRHKITKRGQNVTFRCDPISEHNRLYWYRQTLGQGPEFLTYFQNEAQLEKSRLLSDRFSAERPKGSFSTLEIQRTEQGDSAMYLCASSLRSTAYGNEQFFGPGTRLTVL.

The genes are TRBV11-2 and TRBJ2-7, with 7 positions matching TRBD2. The CDR3 contains 14 residues. Germline lookup yields CDR1 SGHAT and CDR2 FQNNGV. CDR3 residues: CASSPRLASYGQYV. CDR3 in DNA: TGTGCCAGCAGCCCGCGACTAGCCTCCTACGGGCAGTACGTC.

This clone showed up just a few times. The V gene is TRBV19, the J gene TRBJ1-1; D gene unclear. Germline V gene sequence: CDR1 LNHDA, CDR2 SQIVND (reference sequence). CDR3 length: 13 amino acids. Trimming removed 3 bases at V and 4 bases at J, with 9 bases between. CDR3 bases: TGTGCCAGTAGTATTAGCGGCGCCACTGAAGCTTTCTTT. Protein: CASSISGATEAFF.

This chain links TRBV7-2 with TRBJ2-5; D gene uncertain. This CDR3 comprises 13 residues. The V gene's germline CDR1 is SGHTA and CDR2 FQGNSA. V was cut by 0 bases and J by 5 bases, with 7 bases left in between. Here the CDR3 reads CASSLALSETQYF. Written as DNA, the CDR3 is TGTGCCAGCAGCTTAGCGTTGAGTGAGACCCAGTACTTC.

Notes on this clone: Germline is not matched at one junction end, which may reflect a read error. The rearrangement joins TRBV11-2 to TRBJ1-1, with D maybe TRBD1 (5 bases). The CDR3 runs to 14 residues. CDR1 is SGHAT, CDR2 FQNNGV, per germline. CDR3 nucleotide sequence: TGTGCCAGCAGCTCCCCTTACAGGATTACTGGAGCTTTCTTT. Protein product: CASSSPYRITGAFF. Full variable domain (rest looked up from reference TRBV11-2 and TRBJ1-1): EAGVAQSPRYKIIEKRQSVAFWCNPISGHATLYWYQQILGQGPKLLIQFQNNGVVDDSQLPKDRFSAERLKGVDSTLKIQPAKLEDSAVYLCASSSPYRITGAFFGQGTRLTVV.

The chain links TRBV14 to TRBJ1-1; D perhaps matches TRBD1 (6 bases). The CDR3 sequence is 13 residues long. The germline gives CDR1 SGHDN, CDR2 FVKESK. Trimming cost V 4 bases and J 1 base, with 7 bases left between them. In nucleotides, the CDR3 is TGTGCCAGCAGCCTGGACAGGAACACTGAAGCTTTCTTT. Translating gives CASSLDRNTEAFF.

This clone was detected only a few times. This chain uses TRBV23-1 with TRBJ1-2, with D uncertain. TRBV23-1 belongs to the ORF category, with a function that is uncertain. This CDR3 has 14 residues. V lost 8 bases to trimming and J lost 4 bases, with 17 bases between them. The CDR3 bases are TGCGCCAGCGGGCGTCGGAACCCCCGCTATGGCTACACCTTC. Protein product: CASGRRNPRYGYTF.

The chain employs TRBV7-2 and TRBJ2-1; the match to TRBD2 covers 13 bases. Germline V lookup: CDR1 SGHTA, CDR2 FQGNSA. This CDR3 has 15 amino acids. The V gene end was trimmed by 6 bases and the J gene end by 7 bases; junction bases not matched to a gene: 6. The CDR3: CASRRTSGSLNEQFF. Here the CDR3 DNA reads TGTGCCAGCAGACGGACTAGCGGGAGTCTTAATGAGCAGTTCTTC. Supplemented by reference TRBV7-2 and TRBJ2-1, the full variable domain reads GAGVSQSPSNKVTEKGKDVELRCDPISGHTALYWYRQSLGQGLEFLIYFQGNSAPDKSGLPSDRFSAERTGGSVSTLTIQRTQQEDSAVYLCASRRTSGSLNEQFFGPGTRLTVL.

The V and J genes are TRBV30 and TRBJ1-1; 10 nucleotides align to TRBD1. Germline CDR1 is GTSNPN and CDR2 is SVGIG (reference sequence). V dropped 3 bases and J dropped 3; count of bases not matched to a gene: 1. The CDR3 loop spans 13 amino acids. This CDR3 reads CAWRDRGYTEAFF. The CDR3 DNA is TGTGCCTGGAGGGACAGGGGGTACACTGAAGCTTTCTTT.

V and J are TRBV6-6 and TRBJ2-7; TRBD2 matches 10 bases. This CDR3 comprises 15 residues. Per the germline V gene, CDR1 is MNHNY and CDR2 is SVGAGI (reference sequence). Losses at the gene ends were 6 bases for V and 2 bases for J; bases not matched to a gene: 7. DNA of the CDR3: TGTGCCAGCAGCCAACCCGGGACTAGCGCCTACGAGCAGTACGTC. Translated, it gives CASSQPGTSAYEQYV.

CDR3 sequence (DNA): TGTGCCAGCAGCTTCAGTTCTGTGGGGGTTGGAGGGTACGAGCAGTACTTC. Translating it yields CASSFSSVGVGGYEQYF. The chain has TRBV7-2 and TRBJ2-7, with D tentatively TRBD2 (6 bases). The CDR3 runs 17 residues. V shed 3 bases and J shed 4 bases, with 22 bases lying between them. Germline V gene lookup returns CDR1 SGHTA and CDR2 FQGNSA.

This clone was found a few times. The chain has TRBV7-9 and TRBJ2-1; TRBD2 matches at 7 bases. Germline CDR1 and CDR2: SEHNR and FQNEAQ (reference sequence). This CDR3 comprises 15 residues. V was clipped by 3 bases and J by 2 bases; unmatched bases: 4. Here the CDR3 reads CASSLSGNAYNEQFF. The CDR3 DNA is TGTGCCAGCAGCTTGAGCGGGAACGCCTACAATGAGCAGTTCTTC.

This chain connects TRBV30 to TRBJ2-3, with D possibly matching TRBD2 (6 bases). V dropped 4 bases and J dropped 2 bases, with 10 bases sitting between them. The CDR3 runs to 13 residues. Looked up from germline, CDR1 is GTSNPN and CDR2 is SVGIG (reference sequence). CDR3 region: CAWTRGTTDTQYF. The DNA of the CDR3 is TGTGCCTGGACGCGGGGAACCACAGATACGCAGTATTTT. The variable domain in full, with the rest retrieved from reference TRBV30 and TRBJ2-3, is SQTIHQWPATLVQPVGSPLSLECTVEGTSNPNLYWYRQAAGRGLQLLFYSVGIGQISSEVPQNLSASRPQDRQFILSSKKLLLSDSGFYLCAWTRGTTDTQYFGPGTRLTVL.

This clone was counted a few times. This chain joins TRBV19 and TRBJ1-2; D is undetermined. Germline V CDR1 and CDR2: LNHDA, SQIVND (reference sequence). V was clipped by 3 bases and J by 5 bases, with 10 bases between them. This CDR3 region has 13 residues. In nucleotides, the CDR3 is TGTGCCAGTAGTATGCGGGAGGAGTATGGCTACACCTTC. The encoded protein is CASSMREEYGYTF.

V is TRBV28 and J is TRBJ1-2; D gene ambiguous. Germline values: CDR1 MDHEN, CDR2 SYDVKM. V was cut by 3 bases and J by 4 bases, with 9 bases left in between. The CDR3 extends over 13 amino acids. The CDR3 sequence: CASSLVTAYGYTF. The CDR3 DNA is TGTGCCAGCAGTTTGGTAACAGCCTATGGCTACACCTTC.

The chain is built from TRBV27 and TRBJ1-2; D is uncertain. V lost 3 bases and J 6 bases, leaving 14 bases between the germline ends. CDR3 length: 14 amino acids. From germline, CDR1 is MNHEY and CDR2 SMNVEV (reference sequence). The CDR3 region has the DNA TGTGCCAGCAGTTTGGGCCCACGGGGAGATGGCTACACCTTC. This gives the protein CASSLGPRGDGYTF.

The gene calls are TRBV7-2 and TRBJ1-1, with 7 bases fitting TRBD1. Germline V gene sequence: CDR1 SGHTA, CDR2 FQGNSA. This CDR3 spans 15 amino acids. The junction had 12 bases not matched to a gene; V was cut back by 8 bases and J by 3 bases. The CDR3 loop reads CASLRQGIADTEAFF. Here the CDR3 DNA reads TGTGCCAGCTTAAGACAGGGAATCGCGGACACTGAAGCTTTCTTT.

The chain has TRBV5-4 and TRBJ2-2, with TRBD2 matching 12 bases. Germline V gene lookup returns CDR1 SGHNT and CDR2 YYREEE (reference sequence). V lost 0 bases, J lost 7 bases, and 4 bases stayed unmatched. The CDR3 runs 16 residues. The CDR3 coding sequence is TGTGCCAGCAGCTTGGGACTAGCGGGGGAGCTCGGGGAGCTGTTTTTT. It is translated as CASSLGLAGELGELFF.

This chain connects TRBV18 to TRBJ2-7; 7 bases line up with TRBD1. Germline CDR1 is KGHSH and CDR2 is LQKENI. CDR3 length: 13 amino acids. Trimming removed 5 bases from V and 6 bases from J; junction bases left unmatched: 7. As DNA, the CDR3 is TGTGCCAGCTCATCACAGGGGTCGGGCGAGCAGTACGTC. Translating it yields CASSSQGSGEQYV.

A few counts support this clone. V gene TRBV5-1 combines with J gene TRBJ2-4; 10 bases map to TRBD1. Trimming took 1 base from V and 5 from J; bases not matched to a gene: 9. Germline CDR1 reads SGHRS; CDR2 reads YFSETQ. The CDR3 covers 17 residues. The CDR3: CASSLPHPTGGENIQYF. Here the CDR3 DNA reads TGCGCCAGCAGCTTGCCCCACCCGACAGGGGGCGAAAACATTCAGTACTTC.

This clone was found a few times. The rearrangement links TRBV15 to TRBJ1-1; D might be TRBD1 (5 bases). The germline gives CDR1 LNHNV, CDR2 YYDKDF (reference sequence). V was trimmed by 5 bases and J by 1 base, leaving 8 bases between them. This CDR3 contains 13 residues. The CDR3 DNA is TGTGCCACCAGCCTGCAGGGGAACACTGAAGCTTTCTTT. Its protein product is CATSLQGNTEAFF.

V gene TRBV11-2 combines with J gene TRBJ1-1; possible D gene TRBD1, 5 bases. CDR1 and CDR2 (germline): SGHAT, FQNNGV. Trimming shortened V by 8 bases and J by 1 base, and 11 bases separated the two germline ends. The length of the CDR3 is 13 residues. This chain's CDR3 is CASLSRANTEAFF. The CDR3 coding sequence is TGTGCCAGCTTAAGCAGGGCGAACACTGAAGCTTTCTTT.

The table lists this clone with a few counts. The rearrangement uses TRBV21-1 and TRBJ2-3; the table's D call, TRBD2, has no DNA check behind it. TRBV21-1 is a listed pseudogene. The CDR3 extends over 16 amino acids. The CDR3 DNA reads TGTGCCAGCAGCAAAGGGGGGACTAGCGGTACAGATACGCAGTATTTT. Translating it yields CASSKGGTSGTDTQYF.

The table lists this clone with a few counts. This chain uses TRBV4-1 with TRBJ2-3; no clear D. Germline V gene sequence: CDR1 MGHRA, CDR2 YSYEKL. Trimming cost V 0 bases and J 3 bases, with 7 bases left between them. This CDR3 comprises 14 residues. CDR3 in amino acids: CASSQDPVTDTQYF. CDR3 bases: TGCGCCAGCAGCCAAGATCCGGTTACAGATACGCAGTATTTT.